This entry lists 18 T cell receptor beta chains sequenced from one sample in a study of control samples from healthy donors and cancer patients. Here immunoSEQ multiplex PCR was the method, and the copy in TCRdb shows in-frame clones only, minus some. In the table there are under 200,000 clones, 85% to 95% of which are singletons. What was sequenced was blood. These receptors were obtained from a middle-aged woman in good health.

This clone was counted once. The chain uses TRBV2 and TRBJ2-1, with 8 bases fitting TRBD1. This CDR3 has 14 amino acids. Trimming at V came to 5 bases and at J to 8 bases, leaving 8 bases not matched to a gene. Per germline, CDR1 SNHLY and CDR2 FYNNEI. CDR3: CASSILTGVDEQFF. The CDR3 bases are TGTGCCAGCAGTATCCTGACAGGGGTCGATGAGCAGTTCTTC.

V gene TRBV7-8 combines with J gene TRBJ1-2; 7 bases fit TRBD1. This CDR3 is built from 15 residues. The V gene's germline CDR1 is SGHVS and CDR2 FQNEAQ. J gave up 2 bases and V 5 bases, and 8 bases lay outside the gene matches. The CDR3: CASSPNGQENYGYTF. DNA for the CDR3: TGTGCCAGCAGCCCAAACGGACAGGAGAACTATGGCTACACCTTC. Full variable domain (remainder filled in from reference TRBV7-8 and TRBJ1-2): GAGVSQSPRYKVAKRGQDVALRCDPISGHVSLFWYQQALGQGPEFLTYFQNEAQLDKSGLPSDRFFAERPEGSVSTLKIQRTQQEDSAVYLCASSPNGQENYGYTFGSGTRLTVV.

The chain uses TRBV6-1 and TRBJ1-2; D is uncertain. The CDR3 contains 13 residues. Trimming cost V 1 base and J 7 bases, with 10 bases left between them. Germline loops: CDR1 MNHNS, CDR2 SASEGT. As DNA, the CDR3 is TGTGCCAGCAGTGAAGACAACGTTCTTGGCTACACCTTC. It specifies CASSEDNVLGYTF.

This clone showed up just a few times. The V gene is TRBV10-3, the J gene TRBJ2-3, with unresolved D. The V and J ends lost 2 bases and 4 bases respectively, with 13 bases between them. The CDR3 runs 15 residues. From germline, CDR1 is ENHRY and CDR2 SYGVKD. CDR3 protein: CAISEVEAPADTQYF. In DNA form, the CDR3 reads TGTGCCATCAGTGAGGTTGAGGCCCCCGCAGATACGCAGTATTTT.

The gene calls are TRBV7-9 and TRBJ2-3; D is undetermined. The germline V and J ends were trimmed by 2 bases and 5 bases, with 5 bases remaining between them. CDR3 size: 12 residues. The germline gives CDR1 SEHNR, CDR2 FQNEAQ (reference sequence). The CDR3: CASSLLGDTQYF. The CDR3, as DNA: TGTGCCAGCAGCTTATTGGGAGATACGCAGTATTTT.

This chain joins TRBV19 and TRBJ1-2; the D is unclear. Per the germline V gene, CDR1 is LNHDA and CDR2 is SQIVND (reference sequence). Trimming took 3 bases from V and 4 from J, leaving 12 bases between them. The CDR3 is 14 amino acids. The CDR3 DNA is TGTGCCAGTAGTATTGGGCAGTCCCCCTATGGCTACACCTTC. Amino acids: CASSIGQSPYGYTF.

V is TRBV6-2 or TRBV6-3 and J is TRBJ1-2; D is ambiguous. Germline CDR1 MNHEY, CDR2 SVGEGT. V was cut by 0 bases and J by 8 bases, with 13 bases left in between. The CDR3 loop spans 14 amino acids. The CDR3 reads CASSYSNFPRGYTF. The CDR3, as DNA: TGTGCCAGCAGTTACTCGAATTTCCCCCGCGGCTACACCTTC.

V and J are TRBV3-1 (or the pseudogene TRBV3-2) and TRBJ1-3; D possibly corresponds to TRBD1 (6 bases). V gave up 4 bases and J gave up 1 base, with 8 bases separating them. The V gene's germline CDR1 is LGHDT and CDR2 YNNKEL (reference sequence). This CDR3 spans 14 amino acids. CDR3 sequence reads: CASSPTGSGNTIYF. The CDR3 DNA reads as TGTGCCAGCAGCCCCACAGGGTCTGGAAACACCATATATTTT.

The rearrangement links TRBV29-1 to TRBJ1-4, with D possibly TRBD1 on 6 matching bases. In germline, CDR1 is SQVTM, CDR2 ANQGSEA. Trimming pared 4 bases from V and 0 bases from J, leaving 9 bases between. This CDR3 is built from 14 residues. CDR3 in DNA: TGCAGCGTTGCTAGGGGGTCAACTAATGAAAAACTGTTTTTT. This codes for CSVARGSTNEKLFF.

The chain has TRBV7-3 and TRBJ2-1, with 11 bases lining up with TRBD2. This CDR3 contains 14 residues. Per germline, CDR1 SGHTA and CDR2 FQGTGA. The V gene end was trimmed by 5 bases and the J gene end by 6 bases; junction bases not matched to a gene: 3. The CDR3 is CASSLSGGANEQFF. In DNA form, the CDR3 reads TGTGCCAGCAGCCTTAGCGGGGGGGCCAATGAGCAGTTCTTC.

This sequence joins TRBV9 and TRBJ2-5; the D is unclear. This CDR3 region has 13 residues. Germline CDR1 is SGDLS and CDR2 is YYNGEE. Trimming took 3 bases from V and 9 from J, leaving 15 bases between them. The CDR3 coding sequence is TGTGCCAGCAGCGGTAGGTCAAGTCACTCCCAGTACTTC. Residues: CASSGRSSHSQYF.

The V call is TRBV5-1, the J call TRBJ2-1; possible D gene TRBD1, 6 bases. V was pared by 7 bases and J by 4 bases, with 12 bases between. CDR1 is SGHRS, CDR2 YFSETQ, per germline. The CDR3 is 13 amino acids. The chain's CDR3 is CASAKGEYNEQFF. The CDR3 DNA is TGCGCCAGCGCGAAGGGGGAGTACAATGAGCAGTTCTTC.

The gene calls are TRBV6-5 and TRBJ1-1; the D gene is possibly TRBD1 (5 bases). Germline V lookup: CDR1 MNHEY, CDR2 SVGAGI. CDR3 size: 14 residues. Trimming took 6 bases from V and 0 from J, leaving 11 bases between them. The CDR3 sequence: CASSRQQMNTEAFF. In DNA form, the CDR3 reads TGTGCCAGCAGCAGACAGCAGATGAACACTGAAGCTTTCTTT.

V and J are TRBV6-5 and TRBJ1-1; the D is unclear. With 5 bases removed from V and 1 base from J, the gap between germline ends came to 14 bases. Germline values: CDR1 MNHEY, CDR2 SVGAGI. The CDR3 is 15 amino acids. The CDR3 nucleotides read TGTGCCAGCAGTCAATACAGCGCCTCGAACACTGAAGCTTTCTTT. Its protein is CASSQYSASNTEAFF.

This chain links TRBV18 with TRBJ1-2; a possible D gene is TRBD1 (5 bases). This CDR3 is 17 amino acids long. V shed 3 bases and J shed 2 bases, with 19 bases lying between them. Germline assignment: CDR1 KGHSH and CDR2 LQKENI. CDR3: CASSPRTGGASNYGYTF. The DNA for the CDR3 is TGTGCCAGCTCACCGCGGACGGGGGGTGCCTCGAACTATGGCTACACCTTC.

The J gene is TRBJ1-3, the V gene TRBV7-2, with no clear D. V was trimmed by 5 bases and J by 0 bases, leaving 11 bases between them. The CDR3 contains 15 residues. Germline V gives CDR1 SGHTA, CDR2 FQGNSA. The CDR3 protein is CASSPQTSSGNTIYF. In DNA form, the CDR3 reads TGTGCCAGCAGCCCCCAGACAAGCTCTGGAAACACCATATATTTT.

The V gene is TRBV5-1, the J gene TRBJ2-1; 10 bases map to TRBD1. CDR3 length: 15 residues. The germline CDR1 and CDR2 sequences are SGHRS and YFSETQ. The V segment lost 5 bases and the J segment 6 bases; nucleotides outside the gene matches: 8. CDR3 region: CASRSGTGVVNEQFF. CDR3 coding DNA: TGCGCCAGCAGGTCCGGGACAGGGGTGGTCAATGAGCAGTTCTTC.

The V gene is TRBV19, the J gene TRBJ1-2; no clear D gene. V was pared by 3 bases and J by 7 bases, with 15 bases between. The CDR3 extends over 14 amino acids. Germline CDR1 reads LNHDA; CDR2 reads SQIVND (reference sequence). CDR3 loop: CASSIVEEVGGYTF. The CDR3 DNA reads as TGTGCCAGTAGTATTGTAGAGGAGGTCGGTGGCTACACCTTC.